This is a list of T cell receptor beta chains from one sample in a study of OX40 agonist ivuxolimab in advanced cancers. The assay was immunoSEQ multiplex PCR, and TCRdb's table has in-frame clones only and misses some. This sample carries roughly 70,000 clones, around 89% of them seen once, and the ten largest clones take 3% to 4%. Source: CD4+ or CD8+ T cells sorted from blood, taken in a trial of the OX40 agonist ivuxolimab. These receptors came from an adult with an advanced solid tumor such as melanoma, head and neck, liver or kidney cancer. The CDR3 runs from the conserved cysteine through the conserved F or W. A D gene is named only where the DNA matches it firmly. Clone sizes are given selectively: once, few, many, or a class where the clone is expanded.

D: .; V: TRBV7-3; size: .; J: TRBJ2-7; DNA: TGTGCCATCCCCTATCGGCCTAGCTACTGCGAGCAGTACTTC; CDR3: CAIPYRPSYCEQYF
D: TRBD1; V: TRBV4-1; size: .; J: TRBJ1-2; DNA: TGCGCCAGCAGCCAAGGATCGGGACAGGGGGCTAACTATGGCTACACCTTC; CDR3: CASSQGSGQGANYGYTF
D: .; V: TRBV27; size: .; J: TRBJ2-7; DNA: TGTGCCAGCAGTTTAGGGCAGGGGCGGGACGAGCAGTACTTC; CDR3: CASSLGQGRDEQYF
D: .; V: TRBV27; size: once; J: TRBJ2-3; DNA: TGTGCCAGCAGTAGGCTTTGGGACGTTAGCACAGATACGCAGTATTTT; CDR3: CASSRLWDVSTDTQYF
D: .; V: TRBV27; size: .; J: TRBJ1-5; DNA: TGTGCCAGCAGTCCCCGTTGGGGTAGCGGGGAGCCCCAGCATTTT; CDR3: CASSPRWGSGEPQHF
D: .; V: TRBV9; size: .; J: TRBJ2-1; DNA: TGTGCCAGCAGCGTAGTTGGGGGATACAATGAGCAGTTCTTC; CDR3: CASSVVGGYNEQFF
D: .; V: TRBV28; size: .; J: TRBJ2-2; DNA: TGTGCCAGCAGAATAGTCGGAGCGACCGGGGAGCTGTTTTTT; CDR3: CASRIVGATGELFF
D: .; V: TRBV7-9; size: .; J: TRBJ2-7; DNA: TGTGCCAGCAGCTTACCCCCTAAGGGGGGGAGTTCTACCTACGAGCAGTACTTC; CDR3: CASSLPPKGGSSTYEQYF
D: TRBD1; V: TRBV19; size: .; J: TRBJ2-4; DNA: TGTGCCAGTAGTCCTGGACAGGGGGGGGACATTCAGTACTTC; CDR3: CASSPGQGGDIQYF
D: .; V: TRBV9; size: .; J: TRBJ2-6; DNA: TGTGCCAGCAGCGCACAGGGAGGTGGGGCCAACGTCCTGACTTTC; CDR3: CASSAQGGGANVLTF
D: .; V: TRBV5-4; size: .; J: TRBJ2-1; DNA: TGTGCCAGCCCGTCCTTACGGGGAGGTACCTACAATGAGCAGTTCTTC; CDR3: CASPSLRGGTYNEQFF
D: .; V: TRBV7-3; size: .; J: TRBJ2-1; DNA: TGTGCCAGCAGCCCGCCTAAGCTCGATGAGCAGTTCTTC; CDR3: CASSPPKLDEQFF
D: .; V: TRBV7-3; size: .; J: TRBJ2-5; DNA: TGTGCCAGCAGCGTAAAAGAGACCCAGTACTTC; CDR3: CASSVKETQYF
D: .; V: TRBV21-1; size: .; J: TRBJ2-7; DNA: TGTGCCAGCAGCAAAGGCGGGACTCCCACCTACGAGCAGTACTTC; CDR3: CASSKGGTPTYEQYF
D: TRBD2; V: TRBV2; size: .; J: TRBJ2-7; DNA: TGTGCCAGCAGGGTCCCTACTAGCGGGAGTGGCCACGAGCAGTACTTC; CDR3: CASRVPTSGSGHEQYF
D: .; V: TRBV6-5; size: .; J: TRBJ1-1; DNA: TGTGCCAGCAGCCTCTCGAGACAGGAGAACACTGAAGCTTTCTTT; CDR3: CASSLSRQENTEAFF
D: TRBD2; V: TRBV2; size: .; J: TRBJ2-2; DNA: TGTGCCAGCAGTCAGACTAGCGGCGGGGAGCTGTTTTTT; CDR3: CASSQTSGGELFF
D: TRBD2; V: TRBV18; size: .; J: TRBJ2-1; DNA: TGTGCCAGCTCACCACTAGCGGGAGGCCCCTACAATGAGCAGTTCTTC; CDR3: CASSPLAGGPYNEQFF
D: .; V: TRBV7-2; size: .; J: TRBJ1-5; DNA: TGTGCCAGCAGCAGGACAGCAGGATTTAGCAATCAGCCCCAGCATTTT; CDR3: CASSRTAGFSNQPQHF
D: TRBD2; V: TRBV5-1; size: few; J: TRBJ2-5; DNA: TGCGCCAGCAGCTTGGATGGGGGACTAGCGGGTGCGAAGACCCAGTACTTC; CDR3: CASSLDGGLAGAKTQYF
D: .; V: TRBV7-6; size: .; J: TRBJ1-1; DNA: TGTGCCAGCAGCTGGGGGGGGAACACTGAAGCTTTCTTT; CDR3: CASSWGGNTEAFF
D: .; V: TRBV5-8; size: .; J: TRBJ2-7; DNA: TGTGCCAGCAGCCTGGACGGAGGATACGAGCAGTACTTC; CDR3: CASSLDGGYEQYF
D: .; V: TRBV5-1; size: once; J: TRBJ2-1; DNA: TGCGCCAGCACTCCAGACGGCTACAATGAGCAGTTCTTC; CDR3: CASTPDGYNEQFF
D: .; V: TRBV21-1; size: once; J: TRBJ1-4; DNA: TGTGCCAGCAGCAAAGGACAGGGTGAAAAACTGTTTTTT; CDR3: CASSKGQGEKLFF
D: .; V: TRBV7-2; size: .; J: TRBJ1-4; DNA: TGTGCCAGCAGCTTAATGGGGCGGGGTGAAAAACTGTTTTTT; CDR3: CASSLMGRGEKLFF
D: .; V: TRBV6-1; size: .; J: TRBJ1-5; DNA: TGTGCCAGCAGCGGTGAACCATGGGGCAATCAGCCCCAGCATTTT; CDR3: CASSGEPWGNQPQHF
D: TRBD1; V: TRBV10-3; size: .; J: TRBJ1-6; DNA: TGTGCCATCAGTCCGACAGGGGGCAAGTCACCCCTCCACTTT; CDR3: CAISPTGGKSPLHF
D: TRBD1; V: TRBV29-1; size: .; J: TRBJ2-3; DNA: TGCAGCGTTAGAGGGGGCAGCGCAGATACGCAGTATTTT; CDR3: CSVRGGSADTQYF
D: TRBD1; V: TRBV7-2; size: .; J: TRBJ1-5; DNA: TGTGCCAGCAGCAAGGGACAGGGGGCCGATAGCAATCAGCCCCAGCATTTT; CDR3: CASSKGQGADSNQPQHF
D: .; V: TRBV6-1; size: .; J: TRBJ2-1; DNA: TGTGCCAGCAGTGGGGGGGCTAGTGGTCGCAATGAGCAGTTCTTC; CDR3: CASSGGASGRNEQFF
D: .; V: TRBV30; size: .; J: TRBJ1-3; DNA: TGTGCCTGGAGTGTACACGGCAGGGGTGGTGACACCATATATTTT; CDR3: CAWSVHGRGGDTIYF
D: TRBD2; V: TRBV10-3; size: .; J: TRBJ2-5; DNA: TGTGCCATCAGTGAATGGGGGACTAGCGGGACCCAGTACTTC; CDR3: CAISEWGTSGTQYF
D: TRBD2; V: TRBV11-2; size: .; J: TRBJ2-1; DNA: TGTGCCAGCAGCTTAATCGGGACTAGCGGGAGTTGGAATGAGCAGTTCTTC; CDR3: CASSLIGTSGSWNEQFF
D: .; V: TRBV28; size: .; J: TRBJ2-6; DNA: TGTGCCAGCTACGGGGCCAACGTCCTGACTTTC; CDR3: CASYGANVLTF
D: .; V: TRBV18; size: .; J: TRBJ1-1; DNA: TGTGCCAGCTCACCCACGGGCCTTCTGGGGAACACTGAAGCTTTCTTT; CDR3: CASSPTGLLGNTEAFF
D: .; V: TRBV25-1; size: .; J: TRBJ2-7; DNA: TGTGCCAGCAGTGATCCGGGGTATTACGAGCAGTACTTC; CDR3: CASSDPGYYEQYF
D: .; V: TRBV18; size: .; J: TRBJ2-1; DNA: TGTGCCAGCTCACCATCGACAGGAAGCTCCTACAATGAGCAGTTCTTC; CDR3: CASSPSTGSSYNEQFF
D: .; V: TRBV30; size: .; J: TRBJ2-3; DNA: TGTGCCTGGAGTGGGAGGGATACGCAGTATTTT; CDR3: CAWSGRDTQYF
D: .; V: TRBV4-3; size: .; J: TRBJ2-7; DNA: TGCGCCAGCAGCAGAGGTCGGGGTTCGGGGGCCTACGAGCAGTACTTC; CDR3: CASSRGRGSGAYEQYF
D: .; V: TRBV6-5; size: .; J: TRBJ1-5; DNA: TGTGCCAGCAGTTATAAACAGGGAGCGAGCAATCAGCTCCAGCATTTT; CDR3: CASSYKQGASNQLQHF
D: .; V: TRBV6-1; size: .; J: TRBJ1-2; DNA: TGTGCCAGCAGTCCGGCGGGTGCCTGGGGCTACACCTTC; CDR3: CASSPAGAWGYTF
D: TRBD2; V: TRBV2; size: .; J: TRBJ2-3; DNA: TGTGCCAGCAGTGAATTAGCGGGAGGGCCCACAGATACGCAGTATTTT; CDR3: CASSELAGGPTDTQYF
D: TRBD2; V: TRBV18; size: few; J: TRBJ2-3; DNA: TGTGCCAGCTCACCCGGACTAGCGGGAGGCGATACGCAGTATTTT; CDR3: CASSPGLAGGDTQYF
D: TRBD2; V: TRBV5-5; size: .; J: TRBJ2-7; DNA: TGTGCCAGCAGAATGTATGGCGGGAGGGTTTACGAGCAGTACTTC; CDR3: CASRMYGGRVYEQYF
D: .; V: TRBV5-1; size: .; J: TRBJ1-2; DNA: TGCGCCAGCAGCCCCGAGACGGGGGGCTTTTCTTATGGCTACACCTTC; CDR3: CASSPETGGFSYGYTF
D: .; V: TRBV29-1; size: .; J: TRBJ2-7; DNA: TGCAGCGTTGAACCAGCAGGGTCCCCCTACGAGCAGTACTTC; CDR3: CSVEPAGSPYEQYF
D: .; V: TRBV2; size: .; J: TRBJ1-2; DNA: TGTGCCATACAGGGATCTCACCGGGGCTACACCTTC; CDR3: CAIQGSHRGYTF
D: .; V: TRBV7-9; size: .; J: TRBJ2-1; DNA: TGTGCCAGCAGCCCCCAATTGCTATTGGGTTACAATGAGCAGTTCTTC; CDR3: CASSPQLLLGYNEQFF
D: .; V: TRBV19; size: .; J: TRBJ2-3; DNA: TGTGCCAGTAGTATGGAGGCTAGCACAGATACGCAGTATTTT; CDR3: CASSMEASTDTQYF
D: TRBD2; V: TRBV5-1; size: .; J: TRBJ2-1; DNA: TGCGCCAGCAGCTTGGGGGGACTAGCCTACAATGAGCAGTTCTTC; CDR3: CASSLGGLAYNEQFF
D: .; V: TRBV18; size: .; J: TRBJ2-1; DNA: TGTGCCAGCTCCCGCAGGACAGACAATGAGCAGTTCTTC; CDR3: CASSRRTDNEQFF
D: .; V: TRBV19; size: .; J: TRBJ1-3; DNA: TGTGCCAGTAGTATGACTGGTACAGGGTATAGGTCTGGAAACACCATATATTTT; CDR3: CASSMTGTGYRSGNTIYF
D: TRBD1; V: TRBV4-2; size: .; J: TRBJ1-1; DNA: TGTGCCAGCAGCCACGACGGACAGGGGTATATGAACACTGAAGCTTTCTTT; CDR3: CASSHDGQGYMNTEAFF
D: TRBD2; V: TRBV6-4; size: .; J: TRBJ2-7; DNA: TGTGCCAGCAGTGACCCTATTAGACTAGCGGGAGGATCCTACGAGCAGTACTTC; CDR3: CASSDPIRLAGGSYEQYF
D: TRBD1; V: TRBV19; size: .; J: TRBJ2-1; DNA: TGTGCCAGTAGTAGCCCGACAGGGATAGCCTCCTACAATGAGCAGTTCTTC; CDR3: CASSSPTGIASYNEQFF
D: TRBD1; V: TRBV6-1; size: few; J: TRBJ2-7; DNA: TGTGCCAGCAGTGCCGAAGGGGACAGAGCTTACGAGCAGTACTTC; CDR3: CASSAEGDRAYEQYF
D: TRBD1; V: TRBV5-1; size: .; J: TRBJ1-4; DNA: TGCGCCAGCAGGAGAAGTCTGGGACAGGATGAAAAACTGTTTTTT; CDR3: CASRRSLGQDEKLFF
D: TRBD2; V: TRBV14; size: once; J: TRBJ2-1; DNA: TGTGCCAGCAGCCAGTTACTAGCGGGAGGGAATGAGCAGTTCTTC; CDR3: CASSQLLAGGNEQFF